What follows describes a single T cell receptor beta chain. Per germline, CDR1 LNHDA and CDR2 SQIVND (reference sequence). V was clipped by 1 base and J by 5 bases, with 11 bases between them. The CDR3 spans 14 residues. The source of the sample is a study of blood T cell repertoires in COVID-19. Study overall: PBMCs, B-cell-depleted T cells, or T cells were the source of the cDNA or gDNA that made up the material.

Original handling: Estimates of nucleated cell counts were drawn from the amplification of reference gene primers. Sequenced by immunoSEQ multiplex PCR; TCRdb stores in-frame clones only, minus some. V, J and clone size are taken as reported in that table, and D and trimming were inferred from the DNA itself. The table records 210,000 or so clones, 80% to 90% of them present only once. Researchers sorted participants into cohorts using their self-reported clinical history. The rearrangement uses TRBV19 and TRBJ1-2, with D maybe TRBD1 (5 bases). Material: PBMCs or T cells enriched from blood (not recorded which). The origin of this receptor is a woman in her forties or fifties who had been exposed to COVID-19. The CDR3 region has the DNA TGTGCCAGTAGTATAGCCCGACAGAGGTATGGCTACACCTTC. This translates into CASSIARQRYGYTF.